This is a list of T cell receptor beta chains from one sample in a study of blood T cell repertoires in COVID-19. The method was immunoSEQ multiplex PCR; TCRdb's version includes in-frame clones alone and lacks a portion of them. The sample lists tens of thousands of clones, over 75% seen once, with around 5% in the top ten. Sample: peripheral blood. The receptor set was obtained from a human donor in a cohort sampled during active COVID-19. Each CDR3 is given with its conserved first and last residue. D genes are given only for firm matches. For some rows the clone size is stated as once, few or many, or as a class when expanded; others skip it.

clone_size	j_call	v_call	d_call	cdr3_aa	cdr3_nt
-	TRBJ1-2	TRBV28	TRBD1	CASSLFGRGQANYGYTF	TGTGCCAGCAGTTTATTTGGGAGGGGACAGGCGAACTATGGCTACACCTTC
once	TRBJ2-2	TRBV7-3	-	CASSPSPGTGELFF	TGTGCCAGCAGCCCAAGTCCCGGGACCGGGGAGCTGTTTTTT
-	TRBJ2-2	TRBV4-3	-	CASSHSRDTSNTGELFF	TGCGCCAGCAGCCACAGCCGGGACACATCTAACACCGGGGAGCTGTTTTTT
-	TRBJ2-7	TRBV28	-	CASSTGFWLYEQYF	TGTGCCAGCAGCACAGGGTTTTGGCTCTACGAGCAGTACTTC
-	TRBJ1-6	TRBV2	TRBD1	CASTGTGVRSPLHF	TGTGCCAGCACTGGGACAGGGGTTAGGTCACCCCTCCACTTT
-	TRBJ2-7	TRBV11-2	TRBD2	CASSTSSGLVEQYF	TGTGCCAGCAGCACCTCTAGCGGCCTGGTTGAGCAGTACTTC
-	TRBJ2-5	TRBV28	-	CAITKSSETQYF	TGTGCCATAACCAAGAGTTCGGAGACCCAGTACTTC
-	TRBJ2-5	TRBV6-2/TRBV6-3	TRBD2	CASSFGLAGGRYF	TGTGCCAGCAGCTTCGGACTAGCGGGGGGGCGGTACTTC
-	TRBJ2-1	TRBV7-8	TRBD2	CASSSPGRGLAGGDEQFF	TGTGCCAGCAGCTCCCCGGGCAGGGGACTAGCGGGAGGGGATGAGCAGTTCTTC
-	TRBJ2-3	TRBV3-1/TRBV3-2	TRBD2	CASSQGLAGGQDTQYF	TGTGCCAGCAGCCAAGGACTAGCGGGAGGCCAGGATACGCAGTATTTT
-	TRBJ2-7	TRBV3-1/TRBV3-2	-	CASSHFPRLEHEQYF	TGTGCCAGCAGCCACTTCCCCAGACTCGAGCACGAGCAGTACTTC
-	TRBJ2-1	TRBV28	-	CASSFRYNEQFF	TGTGCCAGCTCTTTTCGCTACAATGAGCAGTTCTTC
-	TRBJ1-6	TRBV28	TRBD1	CASSSLRGPRGNSPLHF	TGTGCCAGCAGTTCCTTAAGGGGGCCCCGGGGGAATTCACCCCTCCACTTT
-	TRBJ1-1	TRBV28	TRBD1	CASRDRETEAFF	TGTGCCAGTAGGGACAGGGAGACTGAAGCTTTCTTT
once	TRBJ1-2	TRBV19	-	CASKSGASWLGYTF	TGTGCCAGCAAATCAGGGGCCTCGTGGCTTGGCTACACCTTC
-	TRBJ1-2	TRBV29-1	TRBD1	CSSGGTGGSGYTF	TGCAGCTCAGGAGGGACAGGGGGCTCTGGCTACACCTTC
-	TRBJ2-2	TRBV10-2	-	CASIAGVGNTGELFF	TGCGCCAGCATAGCAGGGGTAGGCAACACCGGGGAGCTGTTTTTT
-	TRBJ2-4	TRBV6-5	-	CASRSGAVAKNIQYF	TGTGCCAGCAGGTCAGGGGCGGTAGCCAAAAACATTCAGTACTTC
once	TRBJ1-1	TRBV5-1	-	CASSAGTANTEAFF	TGCGCCAGCAGCGCGGGGACGGCTAACACTGAAGCTTTCTTT
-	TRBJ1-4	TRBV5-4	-	CASSSPGGGEKLFF	TGTGCCAGCAGCTCCCCGGGAGGGGGTGAAAAACTGTTTTTT
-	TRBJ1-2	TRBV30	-	CAWSSTGLYGYTF	TGTGCCTGGAGTTCTACAGGTCTCTATGGCTACACCTTC
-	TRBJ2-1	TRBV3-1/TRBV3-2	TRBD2	CASSRGGGSAYNEQFF	TGTGCCAGCAGCCGCGGCGGCGGGAGTGCCTACAATGAGCAGTTCTTC
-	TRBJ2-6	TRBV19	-	CASSPTGFGGSFLTF	TGTGCCAGTAGCCCCACAGGGTTTGGTGGTTCCTTCCTGACTTTC
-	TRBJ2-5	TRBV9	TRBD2	CASSGGQPGLALRETQYF	TGTGCCAGCAGCGGGGGTCAGCCGGGACTAGCCCTCCGAGAGACCCAGTACTTC
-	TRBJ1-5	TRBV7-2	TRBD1	CASSRDRDQPQHF	TGTGCCAGCAGCCGGGACAGAGATCAGCCCCAGCATTTT
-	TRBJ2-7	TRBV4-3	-	CASSQAGSGLSEQYF	TGCGCCAGCAGCCAAGCCGGGTCCGGTCTGAGCGAGCAGTACTTC